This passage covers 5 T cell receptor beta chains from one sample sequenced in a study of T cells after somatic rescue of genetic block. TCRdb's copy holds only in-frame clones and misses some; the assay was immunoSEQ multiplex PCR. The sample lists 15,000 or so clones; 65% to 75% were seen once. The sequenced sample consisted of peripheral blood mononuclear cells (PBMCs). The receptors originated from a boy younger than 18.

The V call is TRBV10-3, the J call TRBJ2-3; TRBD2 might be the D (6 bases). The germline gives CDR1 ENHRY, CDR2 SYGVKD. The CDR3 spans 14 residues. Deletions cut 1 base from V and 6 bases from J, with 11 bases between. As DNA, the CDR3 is TGTGCCATCAGTGAGTTGGGGGGTGTTGATACGCAGTATTTT. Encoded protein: CAISELGGVDTQYF.

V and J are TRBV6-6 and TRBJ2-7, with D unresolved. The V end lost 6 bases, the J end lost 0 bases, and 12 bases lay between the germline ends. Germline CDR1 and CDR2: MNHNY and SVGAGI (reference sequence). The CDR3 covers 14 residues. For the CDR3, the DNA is TGTGCCAGCAGGCTGACACCTTCCTCCTACGAGCAGTACTTC. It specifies CASRLTPSSYEQYF.

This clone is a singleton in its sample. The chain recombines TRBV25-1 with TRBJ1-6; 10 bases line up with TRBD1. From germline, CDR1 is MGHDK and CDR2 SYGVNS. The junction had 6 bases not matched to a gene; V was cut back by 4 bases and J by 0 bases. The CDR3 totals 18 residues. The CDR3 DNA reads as TGTGCCAGCAGTGGACAGGGGGCGCGAAGCTCCTATAATTCACCCCTCCACTTT. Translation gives CASSGQGARSSYNSPLHF.

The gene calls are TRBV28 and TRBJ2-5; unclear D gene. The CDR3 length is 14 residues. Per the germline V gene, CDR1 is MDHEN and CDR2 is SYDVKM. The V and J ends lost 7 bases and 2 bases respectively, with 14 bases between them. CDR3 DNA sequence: TGTGCCAGCATCCTTCCCGGGCCACAAGAGACCCAGTACTTC. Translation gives CASILPGPQETQYF.

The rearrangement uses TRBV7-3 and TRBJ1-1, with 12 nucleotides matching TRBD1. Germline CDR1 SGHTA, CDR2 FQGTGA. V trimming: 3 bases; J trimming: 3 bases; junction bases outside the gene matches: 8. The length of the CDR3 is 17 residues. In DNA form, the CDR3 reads TGTGCCAGCAGCTTCCGGGACAGGGGGCCGGTGGACACTGAAGCTTTCTTT. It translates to CASSFRDRGPVDTEAFF.